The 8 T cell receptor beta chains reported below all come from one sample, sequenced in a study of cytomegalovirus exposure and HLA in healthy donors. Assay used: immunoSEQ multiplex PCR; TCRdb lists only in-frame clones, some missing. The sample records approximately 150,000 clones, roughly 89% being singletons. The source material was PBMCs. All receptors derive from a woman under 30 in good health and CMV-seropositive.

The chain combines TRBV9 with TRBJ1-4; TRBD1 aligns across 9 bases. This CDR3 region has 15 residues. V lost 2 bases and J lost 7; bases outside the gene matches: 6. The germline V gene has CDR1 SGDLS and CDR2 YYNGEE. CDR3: CASSVEDRGAEKLFF. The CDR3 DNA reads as TGTGCCAGCAGCGTGGAGGACAGGGGTGCTGAAAAACTGTTTTTT.

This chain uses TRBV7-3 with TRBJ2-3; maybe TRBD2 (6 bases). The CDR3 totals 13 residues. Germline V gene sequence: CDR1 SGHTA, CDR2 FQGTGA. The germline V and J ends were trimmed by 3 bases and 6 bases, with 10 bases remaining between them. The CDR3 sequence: CASSLDREDTQYF. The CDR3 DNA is TGTGCCAGCAGCTTGGACCGGGAGGATACGCAGTATTTT.

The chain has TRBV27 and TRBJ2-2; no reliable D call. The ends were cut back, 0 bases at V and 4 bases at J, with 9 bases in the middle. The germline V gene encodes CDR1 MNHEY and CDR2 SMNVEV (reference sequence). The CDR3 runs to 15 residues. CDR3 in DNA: TGTGCCAGCAGTTTATCTAGTAGTGTCACCGGGGAGCTGTTTTTT. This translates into CASSLSSSVTGELFF.

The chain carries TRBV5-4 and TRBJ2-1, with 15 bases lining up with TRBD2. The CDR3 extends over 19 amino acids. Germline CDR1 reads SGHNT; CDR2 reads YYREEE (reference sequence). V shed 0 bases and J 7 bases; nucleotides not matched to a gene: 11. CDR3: CASSLEKKRTSGRANEQFF. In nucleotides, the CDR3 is TGTGCCAGCAGCTTGGAAAAAAAGAGGACTAGCGGGAGGGCGAATGAGCAGTTCTTC.

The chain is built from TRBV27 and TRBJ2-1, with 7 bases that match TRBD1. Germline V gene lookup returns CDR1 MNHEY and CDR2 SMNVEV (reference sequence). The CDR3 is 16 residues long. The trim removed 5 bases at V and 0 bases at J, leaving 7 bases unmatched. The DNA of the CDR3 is TGTGCCAGCAGTCCGTCGGGACAGCCCTCCTACAATGAGCAGTTCTTC. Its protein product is CASSPSGQPSYNEQFF.

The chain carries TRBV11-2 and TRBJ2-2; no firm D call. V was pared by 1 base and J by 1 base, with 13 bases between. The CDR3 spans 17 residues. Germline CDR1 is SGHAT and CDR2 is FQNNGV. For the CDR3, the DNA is TGTGCCAGCAGCTTAGTATCAGGCTTTCAGAACACCGGGGAGCTGTTTTTT. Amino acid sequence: CASSLVSGFQNTGELFF.

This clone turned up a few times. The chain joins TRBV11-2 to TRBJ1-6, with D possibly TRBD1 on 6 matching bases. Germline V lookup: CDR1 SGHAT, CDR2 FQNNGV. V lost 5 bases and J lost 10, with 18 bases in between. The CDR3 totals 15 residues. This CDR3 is CASSEESPGVSPLHF. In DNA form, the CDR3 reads TGTGCCAGCAGCGAAGAGTCACCAGGGGTATCACCCCTCCACTTT.

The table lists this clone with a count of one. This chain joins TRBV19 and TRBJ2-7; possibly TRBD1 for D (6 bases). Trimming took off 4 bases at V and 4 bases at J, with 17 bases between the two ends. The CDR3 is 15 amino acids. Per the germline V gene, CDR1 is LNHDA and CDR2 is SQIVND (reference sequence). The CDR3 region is CASSRGQGLPYEQYF. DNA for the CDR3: TGTGCCAGTAGTAGAGGCCAGGGGCTACCGTACGAGCAGTACTTC.